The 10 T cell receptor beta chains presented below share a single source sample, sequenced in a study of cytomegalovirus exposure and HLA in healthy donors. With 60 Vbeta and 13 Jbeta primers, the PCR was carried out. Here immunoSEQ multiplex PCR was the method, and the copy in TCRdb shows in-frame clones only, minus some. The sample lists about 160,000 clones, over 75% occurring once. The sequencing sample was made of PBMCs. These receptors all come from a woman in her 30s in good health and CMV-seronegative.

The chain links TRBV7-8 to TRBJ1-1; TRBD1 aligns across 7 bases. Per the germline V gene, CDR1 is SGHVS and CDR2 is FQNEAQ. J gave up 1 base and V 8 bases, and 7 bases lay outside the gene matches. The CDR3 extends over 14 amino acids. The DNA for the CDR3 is TGTGCCAGCTCCAGGGGGTCGGAGAACACTGAAGCTTTCTTT. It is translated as CASSRGSENTEAFF.

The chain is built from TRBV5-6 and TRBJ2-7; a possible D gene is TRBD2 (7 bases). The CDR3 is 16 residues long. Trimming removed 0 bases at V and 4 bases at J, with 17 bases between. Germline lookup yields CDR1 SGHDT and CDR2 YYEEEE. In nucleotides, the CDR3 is TGTGCCAGCAGCTTGGTTCGGCGGGGGCCGCAGTACGAGCAGTACTTC. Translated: CASSLVRRGPQYEQYF.

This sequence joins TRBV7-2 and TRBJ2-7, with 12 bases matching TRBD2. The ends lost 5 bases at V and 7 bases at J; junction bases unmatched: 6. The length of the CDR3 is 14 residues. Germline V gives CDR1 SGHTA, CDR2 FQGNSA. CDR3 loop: CASSLTSGGLEQYF. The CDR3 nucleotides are TGTGCCAGCAGCCTGACTAGCGGGGGTTTGGAGCAGTACTTC.

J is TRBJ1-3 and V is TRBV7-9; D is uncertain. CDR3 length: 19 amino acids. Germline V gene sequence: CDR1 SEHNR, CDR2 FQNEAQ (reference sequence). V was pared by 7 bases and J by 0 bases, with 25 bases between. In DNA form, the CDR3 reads TGTGCCAGCAACTCGCAGGCCACCACAGACGCCAACTCTGGAAACACCATATATTTT. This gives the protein CASNSQATTDANSGNTIYF.

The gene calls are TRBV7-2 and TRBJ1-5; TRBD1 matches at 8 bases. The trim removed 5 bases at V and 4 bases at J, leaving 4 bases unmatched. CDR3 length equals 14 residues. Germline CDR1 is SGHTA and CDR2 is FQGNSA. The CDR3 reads CASSQDRVNQPQHF. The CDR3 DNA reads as TGTGCCAGCAGCCAGGACAGGGTGAATCAGCCCCAGCATTTT.

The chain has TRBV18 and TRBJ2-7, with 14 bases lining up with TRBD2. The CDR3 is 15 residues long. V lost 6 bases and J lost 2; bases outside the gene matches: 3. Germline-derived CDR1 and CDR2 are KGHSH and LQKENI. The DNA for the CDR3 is TGTGCCAGCTCCCAGACTAGCGGGGGGGCCTACGAGCAGTACTTC. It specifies CASSQTSGGAYEQYF.

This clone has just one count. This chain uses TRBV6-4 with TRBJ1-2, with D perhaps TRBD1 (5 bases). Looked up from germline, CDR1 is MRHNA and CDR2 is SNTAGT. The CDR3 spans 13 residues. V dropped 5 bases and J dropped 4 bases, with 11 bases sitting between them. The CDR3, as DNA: TGTGCCAGCAGTCCCACAGGATCCTATGGCTACACCTTC. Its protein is CASSPTGSYGYTF.

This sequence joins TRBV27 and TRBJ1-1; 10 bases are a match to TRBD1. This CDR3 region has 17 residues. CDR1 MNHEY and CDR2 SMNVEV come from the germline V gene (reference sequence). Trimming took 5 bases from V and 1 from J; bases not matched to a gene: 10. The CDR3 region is CASSHRDRGLANTEAFF. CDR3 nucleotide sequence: TGTGCCAGCAGTCACCGGGACAGGGGCCTCGCGAACACTGAAGCTTTCTTT.

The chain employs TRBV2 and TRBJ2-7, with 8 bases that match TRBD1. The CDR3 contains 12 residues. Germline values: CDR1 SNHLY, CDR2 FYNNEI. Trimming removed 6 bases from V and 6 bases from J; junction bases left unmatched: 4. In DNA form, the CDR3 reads TGTGCCAGCAGGCCTACAGGGGGCGAGCAGTACTTC. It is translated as CASRPTGGEQYF.

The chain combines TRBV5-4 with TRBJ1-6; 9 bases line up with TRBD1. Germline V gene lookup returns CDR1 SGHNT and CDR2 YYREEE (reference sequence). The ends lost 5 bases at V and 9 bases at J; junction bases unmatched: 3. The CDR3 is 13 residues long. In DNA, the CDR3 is TGTGCCAGCAGGGGACAGGGAAGTTCACCCCTCCACTTT. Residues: CASRGQGSSPLHF.